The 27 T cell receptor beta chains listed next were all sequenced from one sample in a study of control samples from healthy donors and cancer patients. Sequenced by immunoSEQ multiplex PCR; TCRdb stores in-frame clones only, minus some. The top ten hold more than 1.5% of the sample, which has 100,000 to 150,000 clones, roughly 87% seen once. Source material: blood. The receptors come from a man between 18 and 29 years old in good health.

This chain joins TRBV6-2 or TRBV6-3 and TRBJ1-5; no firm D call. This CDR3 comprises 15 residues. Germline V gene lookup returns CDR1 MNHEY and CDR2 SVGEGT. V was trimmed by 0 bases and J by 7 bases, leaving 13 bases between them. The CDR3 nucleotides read TGTGCCAGCAGTTACTCGGCAGGCTATATCCAGCCCCAGCATTTT. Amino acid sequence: CASSYSAGYIQPQHF.

CDR3 protein: CASSEVQAFF. CDR3 bases: TGTGCCAGCAGTGAAGTTCAAGCTTTCTTT. This sequence joins TRBV6-1 and TRBJ1-1; D not resolved. This CDR3 comprises 10 residues. Germline V CDR1 and CDR2: MNHNS, SASEGT. Trimming shortened V by 1 base and J by 9 bases, and 3 bases separated the two germline ends.

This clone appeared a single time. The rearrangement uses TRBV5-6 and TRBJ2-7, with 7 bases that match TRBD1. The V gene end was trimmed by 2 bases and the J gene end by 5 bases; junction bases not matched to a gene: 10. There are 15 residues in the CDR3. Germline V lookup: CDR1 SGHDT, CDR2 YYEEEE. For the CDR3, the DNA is TGTGCCAGCAGCTTTCTAGGGACAGTAATTAACGAGCAGTACTTC. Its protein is CASSFLGTVINEQYF.

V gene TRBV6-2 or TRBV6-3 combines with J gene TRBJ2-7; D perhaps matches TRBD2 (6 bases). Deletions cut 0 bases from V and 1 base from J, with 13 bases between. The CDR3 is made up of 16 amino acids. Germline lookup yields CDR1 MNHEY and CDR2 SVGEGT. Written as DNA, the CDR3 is TGTGCCAGCAGTTACTCCTGGCGGGATCCATCCTACGAGCAGTACTTC. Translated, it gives CASSYSWRDPSYEQYF.

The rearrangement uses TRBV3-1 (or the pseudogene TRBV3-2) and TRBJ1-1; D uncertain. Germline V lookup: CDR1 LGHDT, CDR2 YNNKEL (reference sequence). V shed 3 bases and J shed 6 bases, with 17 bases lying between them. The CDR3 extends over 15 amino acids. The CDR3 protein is CASSHPRTTSAEAFF. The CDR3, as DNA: TGTGCCAGCAGCCATCCTAGAACGACGTCGGCTGAAGCTTTCTTT.

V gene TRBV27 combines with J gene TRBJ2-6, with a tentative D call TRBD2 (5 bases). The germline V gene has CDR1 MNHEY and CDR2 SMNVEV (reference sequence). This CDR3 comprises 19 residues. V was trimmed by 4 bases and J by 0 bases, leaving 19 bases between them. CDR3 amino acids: CASSSRPQRLSSGANVLTF. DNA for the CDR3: TGTGCCAGCAGTTCTCGGCCACAGAGACTAAGCTCTGGGGCCAACGTCCTGACTTTC.

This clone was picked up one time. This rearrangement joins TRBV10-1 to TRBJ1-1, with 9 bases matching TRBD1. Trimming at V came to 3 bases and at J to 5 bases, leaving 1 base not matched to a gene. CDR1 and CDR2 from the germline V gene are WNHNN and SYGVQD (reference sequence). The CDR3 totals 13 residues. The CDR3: CASSEQGATEAFF. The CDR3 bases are TGCGCCAGCAGTGAACAGGGGGCTACTGAAGCTTTCTTT.

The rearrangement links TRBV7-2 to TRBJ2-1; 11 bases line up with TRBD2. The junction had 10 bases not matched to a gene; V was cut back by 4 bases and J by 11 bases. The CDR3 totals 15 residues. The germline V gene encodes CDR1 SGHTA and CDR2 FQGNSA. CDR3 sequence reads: CASSSLGLAETKQFF. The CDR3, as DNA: TGTGCCAGCAGCTCCTTGGGACTAGCGGAAACAAAGCAGTTCTTC.

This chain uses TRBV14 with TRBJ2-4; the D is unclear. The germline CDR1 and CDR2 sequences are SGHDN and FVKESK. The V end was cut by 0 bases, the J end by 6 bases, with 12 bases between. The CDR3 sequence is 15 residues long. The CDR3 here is CASSQDPRFGNIQYF. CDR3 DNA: TGTGCCAGCAGCCAAGATCCGAGGTTTGGAAACATTCAGTACTTC.

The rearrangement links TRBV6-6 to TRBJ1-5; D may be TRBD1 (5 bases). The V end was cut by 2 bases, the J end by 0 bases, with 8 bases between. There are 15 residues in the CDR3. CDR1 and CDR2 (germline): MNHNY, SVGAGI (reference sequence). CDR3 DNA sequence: TGTGCCAGCAGTTACCGAGGGGATAGCAATCAGCCCCAGCATTTT. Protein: CASSYRGDSNQPQHF.

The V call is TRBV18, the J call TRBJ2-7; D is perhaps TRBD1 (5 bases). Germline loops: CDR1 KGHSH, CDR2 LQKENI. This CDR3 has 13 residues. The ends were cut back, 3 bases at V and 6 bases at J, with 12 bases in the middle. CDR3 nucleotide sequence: TGTGCCAGCTCACCCGACAGCACGGGCGAGCAGTACTTC. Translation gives CASSPDSTGEQYF. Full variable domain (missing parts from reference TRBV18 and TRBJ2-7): NAGVMQNPRHLVRRRGQEARLRCSPMKGHSHVYWYRQLPEEGLKFMVYLQKENIIDESGMPKERFSAEFPKEGPSILRIQQVVRGDSAAYFCASSPDSTGEQYFGPGTRLTVT.

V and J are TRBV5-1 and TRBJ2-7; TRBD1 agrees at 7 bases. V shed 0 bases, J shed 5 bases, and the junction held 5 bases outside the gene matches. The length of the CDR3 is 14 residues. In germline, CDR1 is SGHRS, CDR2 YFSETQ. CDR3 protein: CASSLATGENEQYF. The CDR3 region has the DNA TGCGCCAGCAGCTTGGCCACAGGGGAAAACGAGCAGTACTTC.

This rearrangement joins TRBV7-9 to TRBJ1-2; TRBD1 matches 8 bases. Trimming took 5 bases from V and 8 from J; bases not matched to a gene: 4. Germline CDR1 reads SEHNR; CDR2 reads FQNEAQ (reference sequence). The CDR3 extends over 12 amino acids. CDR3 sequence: CASSPSGGGYTF. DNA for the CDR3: TGTGCCAGCAGCCCCTCAGGGGGCGGCTACACCTTC.

The chain's CDR3 is CASKPQGSQHGELFF. CDR3 nucleotide sequence: TGTGCCAGCAAACCTCAGGGATCCCAGCACGGGGAGCTGTTTTTT. The chain employs TRBV27 and TRBJ2-2, with D possibly matching TRBD1 (5 bases). The CDR3 runs 15 residues. Germline V gene data show CDR1 as MNHEY and CDR2 as SMNVEV (reference sequence). The V end lost 7 bases, the J end lost 7 bases, and 19 bases lay between the germline ends.

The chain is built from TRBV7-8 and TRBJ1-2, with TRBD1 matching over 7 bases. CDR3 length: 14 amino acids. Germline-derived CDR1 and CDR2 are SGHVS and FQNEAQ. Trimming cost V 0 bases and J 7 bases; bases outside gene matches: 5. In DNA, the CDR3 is TGTGCCAGCAGCTTAGCACAGGGGATGGGTGGCTACACCTTC. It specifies CASSLAQGMGGYTF.

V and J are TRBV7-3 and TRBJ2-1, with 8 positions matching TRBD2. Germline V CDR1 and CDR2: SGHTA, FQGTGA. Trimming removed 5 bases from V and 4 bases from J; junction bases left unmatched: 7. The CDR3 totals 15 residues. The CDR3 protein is CASSPTTSAYNEQFF. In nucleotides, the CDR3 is TGTGCCAGCAGCCCGACGACTAGCGCATACAATGAGCAGTTCTTC.

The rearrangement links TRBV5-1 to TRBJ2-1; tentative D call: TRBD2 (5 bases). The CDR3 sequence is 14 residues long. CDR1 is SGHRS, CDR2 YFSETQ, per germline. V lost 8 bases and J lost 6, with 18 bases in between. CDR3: CASSPRTEGNEQFF. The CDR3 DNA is TGCGCCAGTTCGCCTCGGACCGAGGGCAATGAGCAGTTCTTC.

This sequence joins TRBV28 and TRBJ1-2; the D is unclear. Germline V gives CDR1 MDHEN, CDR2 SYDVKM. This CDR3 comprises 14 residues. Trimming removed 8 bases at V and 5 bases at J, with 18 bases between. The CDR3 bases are TGTGCCAGCCGCAGGCAAAATCACCTTTATGGCTACACCTTC. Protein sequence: CASRRQNHLYGYTF.

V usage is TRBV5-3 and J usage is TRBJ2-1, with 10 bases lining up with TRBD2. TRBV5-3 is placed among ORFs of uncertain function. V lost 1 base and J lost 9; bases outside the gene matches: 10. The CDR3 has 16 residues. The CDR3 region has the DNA TGTGCCAGAAGCTTGTGCCAGCTAGCGGGAGTTGGTGAGCAGTTCTTC. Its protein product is CARSLCQLAGVGEQFF.

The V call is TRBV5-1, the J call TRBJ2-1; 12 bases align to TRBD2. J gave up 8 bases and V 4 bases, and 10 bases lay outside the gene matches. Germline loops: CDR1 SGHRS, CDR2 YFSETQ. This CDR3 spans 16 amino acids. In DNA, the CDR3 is TGCGCCAGCAGCCCTCTTCTAGCGGGAGGGGGGGATGAGCAGTTCTTC. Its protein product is CASSPLLAGGGDEQFF.

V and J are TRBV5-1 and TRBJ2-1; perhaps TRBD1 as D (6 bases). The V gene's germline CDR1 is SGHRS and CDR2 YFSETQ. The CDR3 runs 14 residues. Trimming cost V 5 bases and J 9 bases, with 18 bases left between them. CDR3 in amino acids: CASSVQGLFSEQFF. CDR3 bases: TGCGCCAGCAGTGTACAGGGTTTATTCTCTGAGCAGTTCTTC.

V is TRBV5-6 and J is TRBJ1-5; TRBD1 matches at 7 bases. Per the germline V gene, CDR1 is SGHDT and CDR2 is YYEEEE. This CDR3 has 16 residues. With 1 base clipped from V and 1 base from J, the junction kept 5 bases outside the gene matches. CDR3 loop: CASSLYRQGSNQPQHF. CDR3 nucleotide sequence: TGTGCCAGCAGCTTGTACAGACAGGGCAGCAATCAGCCCCAGCATTTT.

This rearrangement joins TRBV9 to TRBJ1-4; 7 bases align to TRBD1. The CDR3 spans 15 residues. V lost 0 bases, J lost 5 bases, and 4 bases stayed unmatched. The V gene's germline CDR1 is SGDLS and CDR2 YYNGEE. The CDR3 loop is CASSVVAGGNEKLFF. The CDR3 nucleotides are TGTGCCAGCAGCGTAGTTGCAGGGGGGAATGAAAAACTGTTTTTT.

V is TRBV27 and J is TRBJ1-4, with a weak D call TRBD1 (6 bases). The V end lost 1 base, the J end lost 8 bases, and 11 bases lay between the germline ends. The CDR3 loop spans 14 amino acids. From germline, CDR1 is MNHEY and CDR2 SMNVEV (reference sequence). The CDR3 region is CASSLWGAREKLFF. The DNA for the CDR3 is TGTGCCAGCAGTTTATGGGGGGCCCGAGAAAAACTGTTTTTT. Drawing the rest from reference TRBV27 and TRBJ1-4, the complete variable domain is EAQVTQNPRYLITVTGKKLTVTCSQNMNHEYMSWYRQDPGLGLRQIYYSMNVEVTDKGDVPEGYKVSRKEKRNFPLILESPSPNQTSLYFCASSLWGAREKLFFGSGTQLSVL.

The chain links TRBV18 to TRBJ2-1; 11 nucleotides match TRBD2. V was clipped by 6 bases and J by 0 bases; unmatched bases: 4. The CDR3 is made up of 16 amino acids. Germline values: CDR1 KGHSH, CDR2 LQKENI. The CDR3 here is CASSPTSGSSYNEQFF. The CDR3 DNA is TGTGCCAGCTCTCCCACTAGCGGGAGCTCCTACAATGAGCAGTTCTTC.

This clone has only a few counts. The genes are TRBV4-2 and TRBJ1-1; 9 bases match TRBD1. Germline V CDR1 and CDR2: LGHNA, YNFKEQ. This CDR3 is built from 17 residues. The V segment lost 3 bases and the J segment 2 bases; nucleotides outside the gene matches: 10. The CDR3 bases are TGTGCCAGCAGCCACCGTCCCGGGACAGGGAGTAACACTGAAGCTTTCTTT. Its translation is CASSHRPGTGSNTEAFF.

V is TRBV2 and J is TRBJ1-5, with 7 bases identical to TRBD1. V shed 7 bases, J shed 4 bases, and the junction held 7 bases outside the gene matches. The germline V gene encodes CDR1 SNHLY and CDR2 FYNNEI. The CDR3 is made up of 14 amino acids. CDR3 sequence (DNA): TGTGCCAGCACAGGGGGGGCCCAAAATCAGCCCCAGCATTTT. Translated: CASTGGAQNQPQHF.